A selection of T cell receptor beta chains follows, all from one sample in a study of long-term antiretroviral therapy in people with HIV. Sequencing used immunoSEQ multiplex PCR; TCRdb keeps in-frame clones, though not all of them. The table has roughly 45,000 clones, about 86% seen once. The sample in question was unsorted PBMCs, obtained 0.8 years after starting antiretroviral therapy. These receptors all stem from a woman between 18 and 29 years old with HIV. CDR3s include the opening cysteine and the closing phenylalanine or tryptophan. A D gene is named only where the DNA matches it firmly. A clone size is listed for some rows: how often the clone was seen (once, few, many), or a class if it is expanded.

>NA|NA|TRBV5-4|TRBJ2-3
CASSSSTVPDTQYF
TGTGCCAGCAGCTCGTCGACTGTTCCAGATACGCAGTATTTT
>NA|NA|TRBV6-4|TRBJ2-2
CAIRQLNTGELFF
TGTGCCATCCGACAGCTGAACACCGGGGAGCTGTTTTTT
>once|NA|TRBV7-9|TRBJ2-6
CASLLQGSWANVLTF
TGTGCCAGCTTATTGCAGGGCTCTTGGGCCAACGTCCTGACTTTC
>NA|TRBD1|TRBV6-1|TRBJ1-2
CASSEDGGQAILYGYTF
TGTGCCAGCAGTGAAGACGGGGGACAGGCAATCCTCTATGGCTACACCTTC
>NA|TRBD1|TRBV28|TRBJ2-3
CASSLGTGGPTDTQYF
TGTGCCAGCAGTTTAGGGACAGGGGGCCCCACAGATACGCAGTATTTT
>NA|TRBD1|TRBV28|TRBJ2-5
CASSSPGQGSMETQYF
TGTGCCAGCAGTTCCCCGGGACAGGGCTCGATGGAGACCCAGTACTTC
>few|TRBD2|TRBV27|TRBJ2-7
CASSSRTSAYEQYF
TGTGCCAGCAGTTCCCGGACTAGCGCCTACGAGCAGTACTTC
>NA|NA|TRBV5-1|TRBJ1-5
CASSPSGANSNQPQHF
TGCGCCAGCAGCCCCTCGGGGGCTAATAGCAATCAGCCCCAGCATTTT
>NA|NA|TRBV7-3|TRBJ1-2
CASSLEGNGYTF
TGTGCCAGCAGCTTAGAGGGAAATGGCTACACCTTC
>NA|NA|TRBV28|TRBJ2-7
CASSFGAEYEQYF
TGTGCCAGCAGTTTCGGGGCCGAATACGAGCAGTACTTC
>NA|NA|TRBV11-2|TRBJ2-3
CASSLDFSGASGTQYF
TGTGCCAGCAGCTTAGATTTTTCCGGAGCTTCGGGTACGCAGTATTTT